The 23 T cell receptor beta chains presented below share a single source sample, sequenced in a study of OX40 agonist ivuxolimab in advanced cancers. Generated by immunoSEQ multiplex PCR, the TCRdb table keeps only in-frame clones and is missing some. The sample records around 63,000 clones, around 91% being singletons. Sequences were derived from CD4+ or CD8+ T cells sorted from blood, sampled in a trial of the OX40 agonist ivuxolimab. These receptors were collected from an adult with an advanced solid tumor such as melanoma, head and neck, liver or kidney cancer.

CDR3: CASSPIGPATNEKLFF. In DNA, the CDR3 is TGTGCCAGCAGCCCGATAGGGCCAGCAACTAATGAAAAACTGTTTTTT. The chain is built from TRBV11-2 and TRBJ1-4, with D unclear. The V end lost 5 bases, the J end lost 0 bases, and 13 bases lay between the germline ends. The CDR3 loop spans 16 amino acids. The V gene's germline CDR1 is SGHAT and CDR2 FQNNGV.

The chain has TRBV11-3 and TRBJ2-3; D is unclear. This CDR3 contains 13 residues. Germline CDR1 SGHNT, CDR2 YENEEA. Trimming removed 5 bases at V and 1 base at J, with 7 bases between. The CDR3 protein is CASSPGGTDTQYF. Written as DNA, the CDR3 is TGTGCCAGCAGCCCGGGTGGCACAGATACGCAGTATTTT. Full variable domain (missing parts from reference TRBV11-3 and TRBJ2-3): EAGVVQSPRYKIIEKKQPVAFWCNPISGHNTLYWYLQNLGQGPELLIRYENEEAVDDSQLPKDRFSAERLKGVDSTLKIQPAELGDSAVYLCASSPGGTDTQYFGPGTRLTVL.

The CDR3 DNA is TGTGCCAGCAGCCCGTTTGTGGGCTGGTTGTACAATGAGCAGTTCTTC. Protein product: CASSPFVGWLYNEQFF. The gene calls are TRBV7-9 and TRBJ2-1; D is unresolved. Trimming cost V 5 bases and J 4 bases, with 18 bases left between them. The CDR3 covers 16 residues. Germline V gene sequence: CDR1 SEHNR, CDR2 FQNEAQ (reference sequence).

The chain couples TRBV28 to TRBJ1-2, with TRBD1 matching 9 bases. Per the germline V gene, CDR1 is MDHEN and CDR2 is SYDVKM. V lost 7 bases, J lost 2 bases, and 8 bases stayed unmatched. This CDR3 has 15 residues. In nucleotides, the CDR3 is TGTGCCAGCATTCTAACGGGACAGGGAAACTATGGCTACACCTTC. This gives the protein CASILTGQGNYGYTF.

CDR3 in amino acids: CASGMGADTQYF. For the CDR3, the DNA is TGTGCCAGCGGGATGGGGGCAGATACGCAGTATTTT. The V call is TRBV7-3, the J call TRBJ2-3; D may be TRBD1 or TRBD2 (5 bases each). This CDR3 is built from 12 residues. Germline CDR1 is SGHTA and CDR2 is FQGTGA. The V gene lost 8 bases and the J gene lost 4 bases, with 10 bases spanning the gap.

This chain uses TRBV5-1 with TRBJ1-3; D call uncertain. V dropped 4 bases and J dropped 2 bases, with 10 bases sitting between them. Germline loops: CDR1 SGHRS, CDR2 YFSETQ. This CDR3 is 14 amino acids long. DNA of the CDR3: TGCGCCAGCAGCCTCGGACGGACTGGAAACACCATATATTTT. Its protein is CASSLGRTGNTIYF.

The table lists this clone with a few counts. This rearrangement joins TRBV5-1 to TRBJ2-5; tentative D call: TRBD1 (5 bases). The CDR3 loop spans 15 amino acids. Germline lookup yields CDR1 SGHRS and CDR2 YFSETQ. V was trimmed by 0 bases and J by 5 bases, leaving 14 bases between them. In DNA form, the CDR3 reads TGCGCCAGCAGCTTGGTAGGCAGGGCGGAGGAGACCCAGTACTTC. Its translation: CASSLVGRAEETQYF.

CDR3: CASSPTSDRGHEQYF. In DNA, the CDR3 is TGTGCCAGCAGCCCGACATCGGACAGGGGCCACGAGCAGTACTTC. This sequence joins TRBV5-4 and TRBJ2-7; 9 positions agree with TRBD1. CDR3 length equals 15 residues. Trimming took 4 bases from V and 5 from J; bases not matched to a gene: 10. The germline V gene has CDR1 SGHNT and CDR2 YYREEE (reference sequence).

The J gene is TRBJ2-1, the V gene TRBV11-2, with a weak D call TRBD1 (6 bases). Deletions cut 7 bases from V and 3 bases from J, with 19 bases between. The length of the CDR3 is 16 residues. Germline V CDR1 and CDR2: SGHAT, FQNNGV. The CDR3 DNA follows: TGTGCCAGCACCCTAAGGGGGACACGGCTCTACAATGAGCAGTTCTTC. Amino acids: CASTLRGTRLYNEQFF.

The chain carries TRBV28 and TRBJ2-7; the D gene is possibly TRBD1 (5 bases). The germline V gene has CDR1 MDHEN and CDR2 SYDVKM. The CDR3 covers 12 residues. The V end lost 6 bases, the J end lost 10 bases, and 16 bases lay between the germline ends. CDR3 sequence (DNA): TGTGCCAGCAGCCTGATTCAGGGAATTCAGTACTTC. Encoded protein: CASSLIQGIQYF.

J is TRBJ1-2 and V is TRBV11-2; the match to TRBD1 covers 8 bases. The V segment lost 4 bases and the J segment 7 bases; nucleotides outside the gene matches: 8. Germline V lookup: CDR1 SGHAT, CDR2 FQNNGV. The CDR3 covers 14 residues. The chain's CDR3 is CASSSLDREGGYTF. In DNA, the CDR3 is TGTGCCAGCAGCTCTCTGGACAGGGAAGGTGGCTACACCTTC.

In this sample, this clone turned up a few times. CDR3 DNA sequence: TGCAGCGTCCTCAGAATTAACACTGAAGCTTTCTTT. Translated: CSVLRINTEAFF. V usage is TRBV29-1 and J usage is TRBJ1-1; D is uncertain. CDR3 length: 12 amino acids. The V end lost 6 bases, the J end lost 2 bases, and 10 bases lay between the germline ends. Germline V lookup: CDR1 SQVTM, CDR2 ANQGSEA. Variable domain in full (rest from reference TRBV29-1 and TRBJ1-1): SAVISQKPSRDICQRGTSLTIQCQVDSQVTMMFWYRQQPGQSLTLIATANQGSEATYESGFVIDKFPISRPNLTFSTLTVSNMSPEDSSIYLCSVLRINTEAFFGQGTRLTVV.

J is TRBJ2-5 and V is TRBV5-6; TRBD1 might be the D (5 bases). The CDR3 is 13 amino acids. The germline CDR1 and CDR2 sequences are SGHDT and YYEEEE. Trimming removed 4 bases at V and 5 bases at J, with 12 bases between. The chain's CDR3 is CASSQGPSETQYF. The CDR3 nucleotides are TGTGCCAGCAGCCAGGGCCCGTCGGAGACCCAGTACTTC.

This clone was detected once. CDR3 in amino acids: CASSRGAQERGYGYTF. DNA of the CDR3: TGTGCCAGCAGCAGGGGGGCCCAGGAACGAGGCTATGGCTACACCTTC. V and J are TRBV9 and TRBJ1-2; weak D call: TRBD1 (6 bases). V dropped 4 bases and J dropped 4 bases, with 20 bases sitting between them. Germline loops: CDR1 SGDLS, CDR2 YYNGEE. The CDR3 is made up of 16 amino acids.

V usage is TRBV28 and J usage is TRBJ2-7; 8 nucleotides agree with TRBD2. The germline CDR1 and CDR2 sequences are MDHEN and SYDVKM. CDR3 length: 17 amino acids. Unmatched junction bases numbered 18, after V lost 8 bases and J lost 3 bases. The CDR3 bases are TGTGCCAGCGTAAGGGGTAGCGGGACCAATAGAGTCTACGAGCAGTACTTC. As protein: CASVRGSGTNRVYEQYF.

This sequence joins TRBV5-1 and TRBJ1-1; maybe TRBD1 (5 bases). The CDR3 sequence is 17 residues long. V shed 0 bases and J shed 4 bases, with 19 bases lying between them. Germline assignment: CDR1 SGHRS and CDR2 YFSETQ. The CDR3 DNA sequence: TGCGCCAGCAGCTTGGTTTCGGGGCCCCCAAAACCCACTGAAGCTTTCTTT. This sequence encodes CASSLVSGPPKPTEAFF.

The table lists this clone with a count of one. In nucleotides, the CDR3 is TGCGCCAGCAGCGCGCCGCGGGGGGCCCAGTACACCGGGGAGCTGTTTTTT. Translation gives CASSAPRGAQYTGELFF. The chain is built from TRBV5-1 and TRBJ2-2; 8 nucleotides match TRBD2. This CDR3 contains 17 residues. The V gene's germline CDR1 is SGHRS and CDR2 YFSETQ. V lost 4 bases, J lost 3 bases, and 11 bases stayed unmatched.

V and J are TRBV27 and TRBJ2-7, with TRBD2 as a possible D gene (5 bases). The V gene lost 5 bases and the J gene lost 2 bases, with 16 bases spanning the gap. This CDR3 contains 15 residues. Germline-derived CDR1 and CDR2 are MNHEY and SMNVEV (reference sequence). The CDR3 nucleotides are TGTGCCAGCAGTCCAGGACTGATAAGAGCCTACGAGCAGTACTTC. Encoded protein: CASSPGLIRAYEQYF.

The J gene is TRBJ1-2, the V gene TRBV10-3, with 12 bases identical to TRBD1. The germline gives CDR1 ENHRY, CDR2 SYGVKD. This CDR3 is built from 15 residues. Unmatched junction bases numbered 8, after V lost 6 bases and J lost 6 bases. CDR3 DNA sequence: TGTGCCATCAGGGGAGGGGGACAGGGGGCAAATGGCTACACCTTC. Translation: CAIRGGGQGANGYTF.

V is TRBV10-1 and J is TRBJ2-1, with 7 bases lining up with TRBD1. The germline V gene encodes CDR1 WNHNN and CDR2 SYGVQD (reference sequence). Germline trimming cut 6 bases from V and 7 bases from J; bases unmatched to any gene: 3. The CDR3 consists of 12 residues. This chain's CDR3 is CASSPTGNEQFF. Written as DNA, the CDR3 is TGCGCCAGCAGCCCGACAGGGAATGAGCAGTTCTTC.

The chain is built from TRBV7-8 and TRBJ2-7, with D perhaps TRBD1 (5 bases). Trimming shortened V by 2 bases and J by 5 bases, and 13 bases separated the two germline ends. The CDR3 length is 14 residues. CDR1 and CDR2 from the germline V gene are SGHVS and FQNEAQ. The CDR3 sequence: CASSLRRVNNEQYF. In DNA form, the CDR3 reads TGTGCCAGCAGCTTACGCAGGGTGAACAACGAGCAGTACTTC.

The gene calls are TRBV5-1 and TRBJ2-1, with 7 bases matching TRBD2. This CDR3 has 15 residues. Unmatched junction bases numbered 1, after V lost 0 bases and J lost 1 base. Germline-derived CDR1 and CDR2 are SGHRS and YFSETQ. CDR3 in DNA: TGCGCCAGCAGCTTGGACGGGGGGTCCTACAATGAGCAGTTCTTC. As protein: CASSLDGGSYNEQFF.

The chain carries TRBV15 and TRBJ2-7; TRBD1 is a possible D gene (6 bases). Per the germline V gene, CDR1 is LNHNV and CDR2 is YYDKDF (reference sequence). CDR3 length: 13 residues. V lost 0 bases to trimming and J lost 6 bases, with 9 bases between them. CDR3 coding DNA: TGTGCCACCAGCAGAGATCAGGGGCGCGAGCAGTACTTC. Its translation is CATSRDQGREQYF.